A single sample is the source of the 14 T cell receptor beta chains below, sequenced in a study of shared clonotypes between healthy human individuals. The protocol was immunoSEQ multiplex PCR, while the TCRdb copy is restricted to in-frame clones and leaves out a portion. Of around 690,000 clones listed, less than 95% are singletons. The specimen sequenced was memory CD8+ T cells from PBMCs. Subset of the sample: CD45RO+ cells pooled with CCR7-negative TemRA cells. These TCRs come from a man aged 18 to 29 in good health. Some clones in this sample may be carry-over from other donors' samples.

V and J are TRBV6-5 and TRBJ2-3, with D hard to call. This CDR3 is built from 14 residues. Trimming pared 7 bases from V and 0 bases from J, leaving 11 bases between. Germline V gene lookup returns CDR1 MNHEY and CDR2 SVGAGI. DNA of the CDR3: TGTGCCAGCACCCCCCACCCTAGCACAGATACGCAGTATTTT. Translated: CASTPHPSTDTQYF.

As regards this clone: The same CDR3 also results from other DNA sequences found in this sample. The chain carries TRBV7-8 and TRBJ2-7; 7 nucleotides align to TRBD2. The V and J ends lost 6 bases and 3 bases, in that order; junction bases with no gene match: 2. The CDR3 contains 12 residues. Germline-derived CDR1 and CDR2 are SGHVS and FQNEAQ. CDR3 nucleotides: TGTGCCAGCAGTCCGGGGGGCTACGAGCAGTACTTC. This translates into CASSPGGYEQYF.

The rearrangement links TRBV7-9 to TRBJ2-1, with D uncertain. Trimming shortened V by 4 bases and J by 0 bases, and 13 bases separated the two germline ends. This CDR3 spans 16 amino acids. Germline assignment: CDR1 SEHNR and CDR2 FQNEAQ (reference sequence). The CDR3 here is CASSSFPSSSYNEQFF. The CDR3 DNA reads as TGTGCCAGCAGCTCGTTCCCCTCCAGCTCCTACAATGAGCAGTTCTTC.

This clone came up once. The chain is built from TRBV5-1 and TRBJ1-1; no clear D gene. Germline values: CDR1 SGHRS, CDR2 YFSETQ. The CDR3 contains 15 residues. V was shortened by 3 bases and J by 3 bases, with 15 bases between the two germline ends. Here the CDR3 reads CASSSPNVGHTEAFF. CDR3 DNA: TGCGCCAGCAGCTCTCCTAACGTGGGCCACACTGAAGCTTTCTTT.

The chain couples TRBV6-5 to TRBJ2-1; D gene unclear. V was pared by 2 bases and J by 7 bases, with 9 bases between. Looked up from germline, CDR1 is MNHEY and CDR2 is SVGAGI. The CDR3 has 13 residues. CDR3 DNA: TGTGCCAGCAGTTACCAAGGACCGAATGAGCAGTTCTTC. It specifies CASSYQGPNEQFF.

In DNA form, the CDR3 reads TGTGCCATCAGTGATGCAGGAGAGGGCGAGCAGTACTTC. Translation: CAISDAGEGEQYF. The chain uses TRBV10-3 and TRBJ2-7; D perhaps matches TRBD2 (5 bases). The CDR3 covers 13 residues. Trimming stripped 3 bases from V and 6 bases from J, with 12 bases between. Germline V gene sequence: CDR1 ENHRY, CDR2 SYGVKD.

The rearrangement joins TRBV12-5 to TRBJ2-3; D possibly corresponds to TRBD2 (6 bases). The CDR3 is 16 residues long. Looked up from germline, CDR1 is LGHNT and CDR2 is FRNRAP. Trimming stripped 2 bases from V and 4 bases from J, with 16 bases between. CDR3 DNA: TGTGCTAGTGGTTTGTCGGGAATGGCTAGCGCAGATACGCAGTATTTT. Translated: CASGLSGMASADTQYF.

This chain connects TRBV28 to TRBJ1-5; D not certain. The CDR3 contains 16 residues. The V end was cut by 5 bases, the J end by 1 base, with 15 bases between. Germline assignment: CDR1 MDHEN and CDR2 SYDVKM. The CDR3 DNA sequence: TGTGCCAGCAGTACCTTTTCGGAGGAGAGCAATCAGCCCCAGCATTTT. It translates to CASSTFSEESNQPQHF. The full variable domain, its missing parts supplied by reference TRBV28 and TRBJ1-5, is DVKVTQSSRYLVKRTGEKVFLECVQDMDHENMFWYRQDPGLGLRLIYFSYDVKMKEKGDIPEGYSVSREKKERFSLILESASTNQTSMYLCASSTFSEESNQPQHFGDGTRLSIL.

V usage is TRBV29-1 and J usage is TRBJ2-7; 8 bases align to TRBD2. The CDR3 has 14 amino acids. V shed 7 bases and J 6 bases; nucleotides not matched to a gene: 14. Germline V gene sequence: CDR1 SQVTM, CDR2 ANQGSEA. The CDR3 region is CSATGGATIAEQYF. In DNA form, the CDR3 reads TGCAGCGCCACGGGGGGGGCGACGATCGCCGAGCAGTACTTC.

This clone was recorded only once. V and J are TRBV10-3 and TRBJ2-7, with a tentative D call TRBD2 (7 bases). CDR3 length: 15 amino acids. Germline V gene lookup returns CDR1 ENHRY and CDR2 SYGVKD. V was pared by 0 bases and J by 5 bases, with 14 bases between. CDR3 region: CAISESAGASHEQYF. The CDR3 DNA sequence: TGTGCCATCAGTGAGTCGGCGGGGGCCAGCCACGAGCAGTACTTC.

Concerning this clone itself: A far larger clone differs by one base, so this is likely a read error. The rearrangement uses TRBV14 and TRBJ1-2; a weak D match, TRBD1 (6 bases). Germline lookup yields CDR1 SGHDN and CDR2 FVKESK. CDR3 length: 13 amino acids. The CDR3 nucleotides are TGTGCCGGCAGCCCCGAGGACAGATATGGCTACACCTTC. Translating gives CAGSPEDRYGYTF.

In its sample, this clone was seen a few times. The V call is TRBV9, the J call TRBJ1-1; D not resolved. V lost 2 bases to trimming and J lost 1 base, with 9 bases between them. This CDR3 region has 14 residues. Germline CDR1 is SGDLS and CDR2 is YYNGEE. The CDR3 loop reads CASSVFAGNTEAFF. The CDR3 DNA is TGTGCCAGCAGCGTCTTCGCGGGGAACACTGAAGCTTTCTTT.

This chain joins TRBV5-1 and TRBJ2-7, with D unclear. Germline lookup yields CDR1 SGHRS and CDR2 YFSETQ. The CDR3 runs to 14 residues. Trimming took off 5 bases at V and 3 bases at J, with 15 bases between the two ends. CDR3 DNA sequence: TGCGCCAGCAGATTGACGGTGGAATACTACGAGCAGTACTTC. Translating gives CASRLTVEYYEQYF. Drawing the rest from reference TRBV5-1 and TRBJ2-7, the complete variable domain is KAGVTQTPRYLIKTRGQQVTLSCSPISGHRSVSWYQQTPGQGLQFLFEYFSETQRNKGNFPGRFSGRQFSNSRSEMNVSTLELGDSALYLCASRLTVEYYEQYFGPGTRLTVT.

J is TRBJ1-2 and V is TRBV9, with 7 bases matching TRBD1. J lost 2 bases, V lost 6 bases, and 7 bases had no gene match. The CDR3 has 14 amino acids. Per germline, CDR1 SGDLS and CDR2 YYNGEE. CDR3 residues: CASTPGTANYGYTF. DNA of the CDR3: TGTGCCAGCACACCCGGGACAGCCAACTATGGCTACACCTTC.